The 30 T cell receptor beta chains listed next were all sequenced from one sample in a study of vaccination and CD4 T cells after COVID-19. For these receptors, no antigen is known. Treatment defined: roughly ten-day PBMC culture with coronavirus spike peptide pools or control peptides (ViraFEST assay). The assay that was used to sequence DNA from cultured CD4+ T cells was the Oncomine TCR Beta short-read assay. TCRdb re-analysed the PCR reads in MiXCR, keeping a single row per CDR3 protein. The data contain approximately 8,700 distinct CDR3 sequences, 65% of them singletons. Specimen: CD4+ T cells from blood, cultured in vitro. These receptors came from a human donor who had recovered from COVID-19.

This clonotype was recorded a few times. The V call is TRBV27, the J call TRBJ1-1, with D maybe TRBD1 (5 bases). The CDR3 runs 15 residues. The germline CDR1 and CDR2 sequences are MNHEY and SMNVEV (reference sequence). Trimming shortened V by 5 bases and J by 2 bases, and 15 bases separated the two germline ends. CDR3 sequence reads: CASSRVWGPNTEAFF. As DNA, the CDR3 is TGTGCCAGCAGTCGGGTATGGGGCCCTAACACTGAAGCTTTCTTT.

In regard to this clonotype: This could be a read error, since a much larger clone is one nucleotide away. The CDR3 does not close with the conserved phenylalanine or tryptophan, likely indicating a read error. The V call is TRBV11-3, the J call TRBJ2-5; D gene ambiguous. Germline V gene sequence: CDR1 SGHNT, CDR2 YENEEA. Trimming removed 1 base at V and 5 bases at J, with 5 bases between. CDR3 size: 12 residues. The CDR3 DNA sequence: TGTGCCAGCAGCTTAGGGGATGAGACCCAGTACTAC. Encoded protein: CASSLGDETQYY.

The chain joins TRBV28 to TRBJ2-1; 7 nucleotides line up with TRBD2. The CDR3 covers 17 residues. The germline gives CDR1 MDHEN, CDR2 SYDVKM. V lost 2 bases and J lost 2; bases outside the gene matches: 9. For the CDR3, the DNA is TGTGCCAGCAGTTTAGGACTCGGGGGGAGCACCTACAATGAGCAGTTCTTC. It is translated as CASSLGLGGSTYNEQFF.

This chain connects TRBV7-8 to TRBJ1-2; D is possibly TRBD1 (5 bases). The CDR3 spans 12 residues. Germline CDR1 and CDR2: SGHVS and FQNEAQ. V was shortened by 4 bases and J by 8 bases, with 11 bases between the two germline ends. CDR3 protein: CASSSRRGGYTF. Here the CDR3 DNA reads TGTGCCAGCAGCTCAAGGCGGGGGGGCTACACCTTC.

The chain has TRBV20-1 and TRBJ2-5; 11 bases line up with TRBD2. CDR1 is DFQATT and CDR2 is SNEGSKA in the germline V gene (reference sequence). This CDR3 is 15 amino acids long. V shed 7 bases, J shed 5 bases, and the junction held 12 bases outside the gene matches. The CDR3 region has the DNA TGCAGTGTTGGCGGGACTAGCGGATTTGAGGAGACCCAGTACTTC. Translated: CSVGGTSGFEETQYF.

Only a few counts were recorded for this clonotype. The V and J genes are TRBV28 and TRBJ1-6; 8 bases match TRBD1. In germline, CDR1 is MDHEN, CDR2 SYDVKM. There are 17 residues in the CDR3. V trimming: 5 bases; J trimming: 5 bases; junction bases outside the gene matches: 11. The CDR3 coding sequence is TGTGCCAGCAGTCCCTACCTGGACAGGGCTGATAATTCACCCCTCCACTTT. Translating gives CASSPYLDRADNSPLHF.

This clonotype was counted a few times. The chain carries TRBV7-9 and TRBJ2-2, with D perhaps matching TRBD1 (6 bases). Per the germline V gene, CDR1 is SEHNR and CDR2 is FQNEAQ (reference sequence). The ends were cut back, 10 bases at V and 6 bases at J, with 18 bases in the middle. The CDR3 is made up of 14 amino acids. The CDR3 region has the DNA TGTGCCAACCTTAAACAGGGTAATGCCGGGGAGCTGTTTTTT. Residues: CANLKQGNAGELFF.

The V gene is TRBV6-1, the J gene TRBJ1-5; D possibly corresponds to TRBD1 (6 bases). The V gene's germline CDR1 is MNHNS and CDR2 SASEGT. The CDR3 totals 17 residues. Trimming shortened V by 6 bases and J by 0 bases, and 18 bases separated the two germline ends. The CDR3 sequence: CASRDSLSGYSNQPQHF. The CDR3 DNA follows: TGTGCCAGCAGGGACAGTTTAAGCGGTTATAGCAATCAGCCCCAGCATTTT.

The CDR3 protein is CASSLRQGHDTGELFF. The CDR3, as DNA: TGTGCCAGCAGCTTGAGACAGGGTCATGACACCGGGGAGCTGTTTTTT. The chain is built from TRBV5-5 and TRBJ2-2, with TRBD1 matching over 7 bases. Germline V gene lookup returns CDR1 SGHKS and CDR2 YYEKEE (reference sequence). CDR3 size: 16 residues. With V trimmed by 1 base and J by 3 bases, 6 bases remained unmatched.

The chain joins TRBV20-1 to TRBJ1-5; the D is unclear. V was cut by 0 bases and J by 6 bases, with 21 bases left in between. This CDR3 is built from 17 residues. Germline V CDR1 and CDR2: DFQATT, SNEGSKA (reference sequence). The CDR3 is CSARDWDRAMGVQPQHF. CDR3 coding DNA: TGCAGTGCTAGAGATTGGGATAGAGCGATGGGCGTTCAGCCCCAGCATTTT.

CDR3: CSAPSGRGYEQYF. The DNA for the CDR3 is TGCAGTGCTCCTAGCGGGAGAGGTTACGAGCAGTACTTC. The genes are TRBV20-1 and TRBJ2-7, with 10 bases matching TRBD2. CDR1 DFQATT and CDR2 SNEGSKA come from the germline V gene (reference sequence). With 5 bases clipped from V and 4 bases from J, the junction kept 5 bases outside the gene matches. The CDR3 has 13 residues.

This clonotype has only one observation. J is TRBJ1-5 and V is TRBV2; the D gene is possibly TRBD1 (5 bases). The CDR3 totals 14 residues. Deletions cut 4 bases from V and 2 bases from J, with 9 bases between. Germline V CDR1 and CDR2: SNHLY, FYNNEI. The CDR3 loop reads CASSGEQGNQPQHF. The CDR3 DNA reads TGTGCCAGCAGTGGGGAACAGGGCAATCAGCCCCAGCATTTT.

This clonotype was observed once. This chain links TRBV11-2 with TRBJ2-7; either TRBD1 or TRBD2 may supply D (6 bases each). CDR3 length equals 18 residues. Deletions cut 5 bases from V and 3 bases from J, with 26 bases between. Germline assignment: CDR1 SGHAT and CDR2 FQNNGV. The CDR3 bases are TGTGCCAGCAGCCTACGGGGGCAGGGGCCGGTTAACGTCTACGAGCAGTACTTC. It is translated as CASSLRGQGPVNVYEQYF.

This clonotype is medium-sized within its sample. CDR3 DNA: TGTGCTAGTGGACTCAGACAGGGGCGATCTGAAGCTTTCTTT. Amino acid sequence: CASGLRQGRSEAFF. The rearrangement uses TRBV12-5 and TRBJ1-1, with 8 bases fitting TRBD1. V was pared by 6 bases and J by 6 bases, with 9 bases of the junction left unmatched. CDR3 size: 14 residues. The V gene's germline CDR1 is LGHNT and CDR2 FRNRAP.

The rearrangement joins TRBV6-1 to TRBJ2-7; 12 nucleotides line up with TRBD1. Per germline, CDR1 MNHNS and CDR2 SASEGT. CDR3 size: 15 residues. With V trimmed by 6 bases and J by 4 bases, 7 bases remained unmatched. CDR3 nucleotide sequence: TGTGCCAGCAGCCCGGGACAGGGGGCTATTTACGAGCAGTACTTC. It is translated as CASSPGQGAIYEQYF.

The chain couples TRBV28 to TRBJ2-4, with 8 bases fitting TRBD1. CDR3 length equals 19 residues. With V trimmed by 4 bases and J by 0 bases, 14 bases remained unmatched. CDR1 and CDR2 from the germline V gene are MDHEN and SYDVKM. The CDR3 loop reads CASSSYHDRGPLAKNIQYF. The CDR3 DNA reads as TGTGCCAGCAGTTCTTACCACGACAGGGGCCCTTTAGCCAAAAACATTCAGTACTTC.

The J gene is TRBJ2-4, the V gene TRBV4-1; D might be TRBD2 (6 bases). CDR3 length equals 17 residues. Trimming shortened V by 3 bases and J by 0 bases, and 15 bases separated the two germline ends. CDR1 is MGHRA, CDR2 YSYEKL, per germline. CDR3 coding DNA: TGCGCCAGCAGCCAGGGTAGCGGACCTCTAGCCAAAAACATTCAGTACTTC. Its protein is CASSQGSGPLAKNIQYF.

V gene TRBV6-2 or TRBV6-3 combines with J gene TRBJ2-5; D gene unclear. V was pared by 4 bases and J by 1 base, with 13 bases between. Germline CDR1 and CDR2: MNHEY and SVGEGT. The CDR3 is 15 amino acids. The CDR3 DNA follows: TGTGCCAGCAGTTCCCCAGCAGCAACCCAAGAGACCCAGTACTTC. Encoded protein: CASSSPAATQETQYF.

The table lists this clonotype with a count of one. The chain is built from TRBV7-2 and TRBJ1-6; the D gene is possibly TRBD1 (6 bases). Germline lookup yields CDR1 SGHTA and CDR2 FQGNSA. Trimming took 2 bases from V and 8 from J, leaving 10 bases between them. The CDR3 sequence is 14 residues long. The CDR3 coding sequence is TGTGCCAGCAGCTTACTACAGGGTCATTCACCCCTCCACTTT. This translates into CASSLLQGHSPLHF.

The chain uses TRBV11-3 and TRBJ1-1; possibly TRBD1 for D (6 bases). V lost 4 bases and J 1 base, leaving 16 bases between the germline ends. CDR3 length: 16 residues. Germline CDR1 reads SGHNT; CDR2 reads YENEEA. The CDR3 DNA sequence: TGTGCCAGCAGCTCCCCCGGGACATTGACGAACACTGAAGCTTTCTTT. It codes for CASSSPGTLTNTEAFF.

The CDR3 sequence is CASSEASGRAETQYF. In nucleotides, the CDR3 is TGTGCCAGCAGTGAGGCTAGCGGGAGGGCAGAGACCCAGTACTTC. The chain couples TRBV2 to TRBJ2-5, with 12 bases identical to TRBD2. The CDR3 covers 15 residues. Germline V gene sequence: CDR1 SNHLY, CDR2 FYNNEI. The junction had 3 bases not matched to a gene; V was cut back by 3 bases and J by 4 bases.

This chain joins TRBV7-8 and TRBJ1-6, with D unresolved. V lost 0 bases and J 4 bases, leaving 7 bases between the germline ends. Germline V gives CDR1 SGHVS, CDR2 FQNEAQ. The CDR3 runs to 15 residues. The CDR3 region is CASSLASAYNSPLHF. In DNA, the CDR3 is TGTGCCAGCAGCTTAGCCAGCGCTTATAATTCACCCCTCCACTTT.

This clonotype was seen just once. The rearrangement joins TRBV20-1 to TRBJ2-3; perhaps TRBD1 as D (6 bases). Trimming removed 2 bases at V and 10 bases at J, with 19 bases between. The CDR3 sequence is 14 residues long. The germline CDR1 and CDR2 sequences are DFQATT and SNEGSKA (reference sequence). The DNA for the CDR3 is TGCAGTGCTAGACCGGACAGTCGAGGATCGGCGCAGTATTTT. Its translation: CSARPDSRGSAQYF.

The V and J genes are TRBV4-3 and TRBJ2-3; 9 bases are shared with TRBD2. The J segment lost 4 bases and the V segment lost 0 bases, leaving 8 bases of the junction unmatched. CDR1 is LGHNA, CDR2 YSLEER, per germline. This CDR3 contains 17 residues. The CDR3, as DNA: TGCGCCAGCAGCCAAGATCTTAGCGGGAGTCCATCAGATACGCAGTATTTT. Translated: CASSQDLSGSPSDTQYF.

The table lists this clonotype with a count of one. The chain combines TRBV2 with TRBJ1-6; possibly TRBD1 for D (5 bases). Germline CDR1 and CDR2: SNHLY and FYNNEI. The ends were cut back, 7 bases at V and 14 bases at J, with 18 bases in the middle. The CDR3 totals 13 residues. The CDR3 DNA follows: TGTGCCAGCATCTCGGGACCCTCGGGCACCCTCCACTTT. It specifies CASISGPSGTLHF.

The rearrangement joins TRBV7-9 to TRBJ2-7, with 11 bases that match TRBD2. Trimming removed 1 base from V and 2 bases from J; junction bases left unmatched: 1. CDR3 length: 15 residues. Germline CDR1 SEHNR, CDR2 FQNEAQ (reference sequence). In nucleotides, the CDR3 is TGTGCCAGCAGCTTAGTTAGCGGGGGGGCCTACGAGCAGTACTTC. This sequence encodes CASSLVSGGAYEQYF.

The chain carries TRBV19 and TRBJ1-1, with no clear D. The CDR3 loop spans 13 amino acids. V lost 4 bases to trimming and J lost 1 base, with 7 bases between them. CDR1 is LNHDA and CDR2 is SQIVND in the germline V gene (reference sequence). The DNA of the CDR3 is TGTGCCAGTAGTAGGCGGGAGAACACTGAAGCTTTCTTT. It yields the protein CASSRRENTEAFF.

This rearrangement joins TRBV5-8 to TRBJ2-1; 7 nucleotides align to TRBD1. Germline V lookup: CDR1 SGHTS, CDR2 YDEGEE. This CDR3 has 16 amino acids. Losses at the gene ends were 3 bases for V and 4 bases for J; bases not matched to a gene: 10. The CDR3 loop is CASSSLGDREYNEQFF. The CDR3 nucleotides are TGTGCCAGCAGCTCGTTAGGGGACAGAGAATACAATGAGCAGTTCTTC.

This clonotype was recorded a few times. The chain employs TRBV2 and TRBJ1-2; no reliable D call. The V end was cut by 5 bases, the J end by 2 bases, with 6 bases between. Germline CDR1 SNHLY, CDR2 FYNNEI. The CDR3 spans 12 residues. In nucleotides, the CDR3 is TGTGCCAGCAGTCAGCCAAACTATGGCTACACCTTC. It codes for CASSQPNYGYTF.

The genes are TRBV5-1 and TRBJ1-6, with TRBD1 matching 9 bases. The junction had 6 bases not matched to a gene; V was cut back by 0 bases and J by 8 bases. Germline V gene data show CDR1 as SGHRS and CDR2 as YFSETQ. The CDR3 is 16 residues long. CDR3 in DNA: TGCGCCAGCAGCTTGGAAGCCGGGACAGGGTATTCACCCCTCCACTTT. Its protein is CASSLEAGTGYSPLHF.